The clone carrying this TCR beta chain was seen just once. The sample comes from a study of blood T cell repertoires in COVID-19. Turning to the study itself: There were acute and convalescent COVID-19 samples, and they came from the United States, Italy and Spain. T cells, B-cell-depleted T cells, or PBMCs provided the cDNA or gDNA that served as material.

The CDR3 is 12 amino acids. With 2 bases removed from V and 5 bases from J, the gap between germline ends came to 9 bases. The germline gives CDR1 GTSNPN, CDR2 SVGIG (reference sequence). This table comes from immunoSEQ multiplex PCR, and its TCRdb copy is limited to in-frame clones, with some not included. The sample has some 130,000 clones, 81% seen once. The TCR originated in a woman in her sixties with active or convalescent COVID-19. The chain combines TRBV30 with TRBJ1-2, with TRBD1 as a possible D gene (6 bases). Specimen: peripheral blood. DNA for the CDR3: TGTGCCTGGAGTCTTGGACAGTATGGCTACACCTTC. Residues: CAWSLGQYGYTF.